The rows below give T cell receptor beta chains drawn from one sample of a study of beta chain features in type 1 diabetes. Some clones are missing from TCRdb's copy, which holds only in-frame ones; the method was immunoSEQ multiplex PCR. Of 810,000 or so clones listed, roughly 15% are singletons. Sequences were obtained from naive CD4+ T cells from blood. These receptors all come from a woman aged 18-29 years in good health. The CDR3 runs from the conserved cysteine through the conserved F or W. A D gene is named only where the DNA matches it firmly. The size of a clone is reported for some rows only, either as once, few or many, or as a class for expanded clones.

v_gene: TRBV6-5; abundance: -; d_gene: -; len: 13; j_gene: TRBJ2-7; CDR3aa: CASSEATAYEQYF; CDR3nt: TGTGCCAGCAGTGAAGCGACAGCCTACGAGCAGTACTTC
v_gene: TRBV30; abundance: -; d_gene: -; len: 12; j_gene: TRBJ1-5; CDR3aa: CAWSWLNQPQHF; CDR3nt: TGTGCCTGGAGTTGGTTAAATCAGCCCCAGCATTTT
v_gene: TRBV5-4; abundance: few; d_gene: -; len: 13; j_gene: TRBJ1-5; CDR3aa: CASSLGLNQPQHF; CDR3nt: TGTGCCAGCAGCCTTGGGCTCAATCAGCCCCAGCATTTT
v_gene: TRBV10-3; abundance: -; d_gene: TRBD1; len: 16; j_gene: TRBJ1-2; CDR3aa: CAISTGTGGLGYGYTF; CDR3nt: TGTGCCATCAGTACCGGGACAGGGGGTTTGGGCTATGGCTACACCTTC
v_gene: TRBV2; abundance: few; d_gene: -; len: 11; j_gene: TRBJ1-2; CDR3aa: CASGQGRGYTF; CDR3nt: TGTGCGAGCGGGCAGGGGCGGGGCTACACCTTC
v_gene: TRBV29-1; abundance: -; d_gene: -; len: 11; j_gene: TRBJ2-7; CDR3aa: CSVGGVYEQYF; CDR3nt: TGCAGCGTCGGAGGGGTCTACGAGCAGTACTTC
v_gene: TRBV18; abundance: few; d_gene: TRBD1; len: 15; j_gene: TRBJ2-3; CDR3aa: CASSPSQGLTDTQYF; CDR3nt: TGTGCCAGCTCACCATCACAGGGGTTGACAGATACGCAGTATTTT
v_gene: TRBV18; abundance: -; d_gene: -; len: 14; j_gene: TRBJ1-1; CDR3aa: CASSSSRGYTEAFF; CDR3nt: TGTGCCAGCTCGTCGAGCAGGGGTTACACTGAAGCTTTCTTT
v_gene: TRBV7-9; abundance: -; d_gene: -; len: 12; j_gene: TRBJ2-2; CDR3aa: CASSPEAGELFF; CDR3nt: TGTGCCAGCAGCCCGGAGGCCGGGGAGCTGTTTTTT
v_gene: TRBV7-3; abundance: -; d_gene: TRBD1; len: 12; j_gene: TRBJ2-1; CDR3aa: CASSNRGNEQFF; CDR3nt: TGTGCCAGCAGCAACAGGGGAAATGAGCAGTTCTTC
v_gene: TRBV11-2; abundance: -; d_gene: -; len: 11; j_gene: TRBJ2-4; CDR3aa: CASSLANIQYF; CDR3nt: TGTGCCAGCAGCTTGGCTAACATTCAGTACTTC
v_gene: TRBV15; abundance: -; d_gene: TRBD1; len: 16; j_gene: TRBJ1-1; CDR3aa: CATSTGPDRWNTEAFF; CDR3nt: TGTGCCACCAGCACAGGACCGGACAGGTGGAACACTGAAGCTTTCTTT
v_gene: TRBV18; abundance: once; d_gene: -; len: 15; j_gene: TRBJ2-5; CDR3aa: CASSLYGGGEETQYF; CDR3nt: TGTGCCAGCTCACTTTATGGTGGCGGGGAAGAGACCCAGTACTTC
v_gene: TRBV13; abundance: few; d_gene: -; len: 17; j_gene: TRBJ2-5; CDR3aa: CASSRYRLAQKGETQYF; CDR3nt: TGTGCCAGCAGCCGATATCGGCTAGCACAGAAGGGAGAGACCCAGTACTTC
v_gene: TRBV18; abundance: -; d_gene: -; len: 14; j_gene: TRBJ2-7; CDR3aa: CASSSGQTSYEQYF; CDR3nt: TGTGCCAGCTCTTCGGGACAAACCTCCTACGAGCAGTACTTC
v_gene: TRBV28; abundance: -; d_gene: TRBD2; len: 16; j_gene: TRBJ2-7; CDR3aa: CASTRLAGGLVGEQYF; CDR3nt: TGTGCCAGCACCCGACTAGCGGGAGGGCTCGTAGGCGAGCAGTACTTC
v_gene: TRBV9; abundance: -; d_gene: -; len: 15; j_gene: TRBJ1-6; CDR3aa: CASSVNGKRGTPLHF; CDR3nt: TGTGCCAGCAGCGTAAATGGTAAAAGGGGGACACCCCTCCACTTT
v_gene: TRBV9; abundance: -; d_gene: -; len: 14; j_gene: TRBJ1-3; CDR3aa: CASSVADSGNTIYF; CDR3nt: TGTGCCAGCAGCGTAGCTGACTCTGGAAACACCATATATTTT
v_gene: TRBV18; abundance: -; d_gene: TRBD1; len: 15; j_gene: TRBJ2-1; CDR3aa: CASSRPGQTYNEQFF; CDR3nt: TGTGCCAGCTCACGGCCGGGACAGACCTACAATGAGCAGTTCTTC
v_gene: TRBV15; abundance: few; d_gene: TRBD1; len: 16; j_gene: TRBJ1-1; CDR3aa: CATSSLPGQLNTEAFF; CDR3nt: TGTGCCACCAGCAGCCTACCGGGACAGTTGAACACTGAAGCTTTCTTT
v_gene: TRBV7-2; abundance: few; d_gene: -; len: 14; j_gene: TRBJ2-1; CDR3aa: CASIKAGVSNEQFF; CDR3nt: TGTGCCAGCATCAAAGCAGGGGTCTCTAATGAGCAGTTCTTC
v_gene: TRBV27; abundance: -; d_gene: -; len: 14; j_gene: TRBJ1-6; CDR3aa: CASSWGRVNSPLHF; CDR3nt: TGTGCCAGCAGTTGGGGCAGAGTTAATTCACCCCTCCACTTT
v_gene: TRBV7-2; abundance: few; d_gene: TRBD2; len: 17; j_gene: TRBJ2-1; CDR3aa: CASSFDSGTRGSNEQFF; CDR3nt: TGTGCCAGCAGCTTTGATTCCGGGACTAGAGGCTCCAATGAGCAGTTCTTC
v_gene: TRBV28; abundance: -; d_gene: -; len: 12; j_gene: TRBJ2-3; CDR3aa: CASRGRANGQYF; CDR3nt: TGTGCCAGCAGGGGGAGAGCGAACGGGCAGTATTTT
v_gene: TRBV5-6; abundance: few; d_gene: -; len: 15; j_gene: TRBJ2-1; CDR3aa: CASSLGRSSYNEQFF; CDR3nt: TGTGCCAGCAGCTTAGGACGGAGCTCCTACAATGAGCAGTTCTTC
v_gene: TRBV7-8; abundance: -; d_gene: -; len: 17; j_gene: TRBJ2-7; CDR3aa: CASSLTSGGTPSYEQYF; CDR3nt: TGTGCCAGCAGCTTGACTTCCGGGGGAACCCCCTCCTACGAGCAGTACTTC
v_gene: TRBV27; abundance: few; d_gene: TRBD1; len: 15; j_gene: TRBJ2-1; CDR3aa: CASSFSGTGGNEQFF; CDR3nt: TGTGCCAGCAGTTTCTCCGGGACAGGGGGTAATGAGCAGTTCTTC
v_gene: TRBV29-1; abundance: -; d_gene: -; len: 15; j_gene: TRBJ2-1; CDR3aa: CSVDGSGAAYNEQFF; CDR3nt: TGCAGCGTTGATGGGTCGGGGGCAGCCTACAATGAGCAGTTCTTC
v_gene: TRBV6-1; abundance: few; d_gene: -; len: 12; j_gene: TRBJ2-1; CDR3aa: CASSEATNEQFF; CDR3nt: TGTGCCAGCAGTGAAGCAACAAATGAGCAGTTCTTC
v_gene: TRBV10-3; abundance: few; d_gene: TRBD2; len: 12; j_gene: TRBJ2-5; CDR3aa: CAIGLAEETQYF; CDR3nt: TGTGCCATCGGGCTAGCGGAAGAGACCCAGTACTTC
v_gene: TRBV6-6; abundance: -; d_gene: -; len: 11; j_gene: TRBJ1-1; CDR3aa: CASSPNAEAFF; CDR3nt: TGTGCCAGCAGTCCGAACGCTGAAGCTTTCTTT
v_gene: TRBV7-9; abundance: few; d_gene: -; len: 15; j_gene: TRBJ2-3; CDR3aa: CASSITGSGTDTQYF; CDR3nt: TGTGCCAGCAGCATTACGGGGTCGGGCACAGATACGCAGTATTTT
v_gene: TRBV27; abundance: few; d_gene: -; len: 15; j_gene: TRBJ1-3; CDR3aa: CASSRKAYSGNTIYF; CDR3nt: TGTGCCAGCAGTAGAAAGGCATACTCGGGAAACACCATATATTTT
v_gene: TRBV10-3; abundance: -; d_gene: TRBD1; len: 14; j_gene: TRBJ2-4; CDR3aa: CAISLDRDINIQYF; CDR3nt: TGTGCCATCAGTCTTGACAGGGACATAAACATTCAGTACTTC
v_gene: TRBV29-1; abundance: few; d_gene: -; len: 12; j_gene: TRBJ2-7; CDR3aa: CSVEGRGYEQYF; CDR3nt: TGCAGCGTTGAAGGGCGTGGGTACGAGCAGTACTTC
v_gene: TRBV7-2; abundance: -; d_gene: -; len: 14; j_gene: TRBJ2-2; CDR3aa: CASSSTPNTGELFF; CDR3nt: TGTGCCAGCAGTTCCACCCCCAACACCGGGGAGCTGTTTTTT
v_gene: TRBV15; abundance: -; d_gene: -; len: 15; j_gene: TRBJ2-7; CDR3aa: CATSRQRYGDYEQYF; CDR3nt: TGTGCCACCAGCAGGCAGCGGTATGGGGACTACGAGCAGTACTTC
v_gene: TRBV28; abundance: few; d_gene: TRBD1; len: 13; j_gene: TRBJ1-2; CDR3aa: CATQTGGNYGYTF; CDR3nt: TGTGCCACACAGACAGGGGGGAACTATGGCTACACCTTC
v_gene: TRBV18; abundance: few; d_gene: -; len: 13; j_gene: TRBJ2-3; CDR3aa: CASSPTSTDTQYF; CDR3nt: TGTGCCAGCTCACCGACTAGCACAGATACGCAGTATTTT
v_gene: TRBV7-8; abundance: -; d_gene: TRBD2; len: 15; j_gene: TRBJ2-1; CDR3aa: CASSPRLAGYNEQFF; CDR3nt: TGTGCCAGCAGCCCTAGACTAGCGGGGTACAATGAGCAGTTCTTC
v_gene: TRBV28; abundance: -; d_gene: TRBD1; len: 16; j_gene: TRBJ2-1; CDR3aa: CASSPTPGQGAYEQFF; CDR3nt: TGTGCCAGCAGTCCGACCCCGGGACAGGGTGCCTATGAGCAGTTCTTC
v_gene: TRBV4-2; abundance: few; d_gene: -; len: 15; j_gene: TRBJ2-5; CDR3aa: CASSQDRERGETQYF; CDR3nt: TGTGCCAGCAGCCAAGATCGGGAGCGAGGGGAGACCCAGTACTTC
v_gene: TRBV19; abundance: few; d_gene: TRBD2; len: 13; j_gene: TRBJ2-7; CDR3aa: CASSTSGSGEQYF; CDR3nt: TGTGCCAGTAGCACTAGCGGGAGCGGCGAGCAGTACTTC